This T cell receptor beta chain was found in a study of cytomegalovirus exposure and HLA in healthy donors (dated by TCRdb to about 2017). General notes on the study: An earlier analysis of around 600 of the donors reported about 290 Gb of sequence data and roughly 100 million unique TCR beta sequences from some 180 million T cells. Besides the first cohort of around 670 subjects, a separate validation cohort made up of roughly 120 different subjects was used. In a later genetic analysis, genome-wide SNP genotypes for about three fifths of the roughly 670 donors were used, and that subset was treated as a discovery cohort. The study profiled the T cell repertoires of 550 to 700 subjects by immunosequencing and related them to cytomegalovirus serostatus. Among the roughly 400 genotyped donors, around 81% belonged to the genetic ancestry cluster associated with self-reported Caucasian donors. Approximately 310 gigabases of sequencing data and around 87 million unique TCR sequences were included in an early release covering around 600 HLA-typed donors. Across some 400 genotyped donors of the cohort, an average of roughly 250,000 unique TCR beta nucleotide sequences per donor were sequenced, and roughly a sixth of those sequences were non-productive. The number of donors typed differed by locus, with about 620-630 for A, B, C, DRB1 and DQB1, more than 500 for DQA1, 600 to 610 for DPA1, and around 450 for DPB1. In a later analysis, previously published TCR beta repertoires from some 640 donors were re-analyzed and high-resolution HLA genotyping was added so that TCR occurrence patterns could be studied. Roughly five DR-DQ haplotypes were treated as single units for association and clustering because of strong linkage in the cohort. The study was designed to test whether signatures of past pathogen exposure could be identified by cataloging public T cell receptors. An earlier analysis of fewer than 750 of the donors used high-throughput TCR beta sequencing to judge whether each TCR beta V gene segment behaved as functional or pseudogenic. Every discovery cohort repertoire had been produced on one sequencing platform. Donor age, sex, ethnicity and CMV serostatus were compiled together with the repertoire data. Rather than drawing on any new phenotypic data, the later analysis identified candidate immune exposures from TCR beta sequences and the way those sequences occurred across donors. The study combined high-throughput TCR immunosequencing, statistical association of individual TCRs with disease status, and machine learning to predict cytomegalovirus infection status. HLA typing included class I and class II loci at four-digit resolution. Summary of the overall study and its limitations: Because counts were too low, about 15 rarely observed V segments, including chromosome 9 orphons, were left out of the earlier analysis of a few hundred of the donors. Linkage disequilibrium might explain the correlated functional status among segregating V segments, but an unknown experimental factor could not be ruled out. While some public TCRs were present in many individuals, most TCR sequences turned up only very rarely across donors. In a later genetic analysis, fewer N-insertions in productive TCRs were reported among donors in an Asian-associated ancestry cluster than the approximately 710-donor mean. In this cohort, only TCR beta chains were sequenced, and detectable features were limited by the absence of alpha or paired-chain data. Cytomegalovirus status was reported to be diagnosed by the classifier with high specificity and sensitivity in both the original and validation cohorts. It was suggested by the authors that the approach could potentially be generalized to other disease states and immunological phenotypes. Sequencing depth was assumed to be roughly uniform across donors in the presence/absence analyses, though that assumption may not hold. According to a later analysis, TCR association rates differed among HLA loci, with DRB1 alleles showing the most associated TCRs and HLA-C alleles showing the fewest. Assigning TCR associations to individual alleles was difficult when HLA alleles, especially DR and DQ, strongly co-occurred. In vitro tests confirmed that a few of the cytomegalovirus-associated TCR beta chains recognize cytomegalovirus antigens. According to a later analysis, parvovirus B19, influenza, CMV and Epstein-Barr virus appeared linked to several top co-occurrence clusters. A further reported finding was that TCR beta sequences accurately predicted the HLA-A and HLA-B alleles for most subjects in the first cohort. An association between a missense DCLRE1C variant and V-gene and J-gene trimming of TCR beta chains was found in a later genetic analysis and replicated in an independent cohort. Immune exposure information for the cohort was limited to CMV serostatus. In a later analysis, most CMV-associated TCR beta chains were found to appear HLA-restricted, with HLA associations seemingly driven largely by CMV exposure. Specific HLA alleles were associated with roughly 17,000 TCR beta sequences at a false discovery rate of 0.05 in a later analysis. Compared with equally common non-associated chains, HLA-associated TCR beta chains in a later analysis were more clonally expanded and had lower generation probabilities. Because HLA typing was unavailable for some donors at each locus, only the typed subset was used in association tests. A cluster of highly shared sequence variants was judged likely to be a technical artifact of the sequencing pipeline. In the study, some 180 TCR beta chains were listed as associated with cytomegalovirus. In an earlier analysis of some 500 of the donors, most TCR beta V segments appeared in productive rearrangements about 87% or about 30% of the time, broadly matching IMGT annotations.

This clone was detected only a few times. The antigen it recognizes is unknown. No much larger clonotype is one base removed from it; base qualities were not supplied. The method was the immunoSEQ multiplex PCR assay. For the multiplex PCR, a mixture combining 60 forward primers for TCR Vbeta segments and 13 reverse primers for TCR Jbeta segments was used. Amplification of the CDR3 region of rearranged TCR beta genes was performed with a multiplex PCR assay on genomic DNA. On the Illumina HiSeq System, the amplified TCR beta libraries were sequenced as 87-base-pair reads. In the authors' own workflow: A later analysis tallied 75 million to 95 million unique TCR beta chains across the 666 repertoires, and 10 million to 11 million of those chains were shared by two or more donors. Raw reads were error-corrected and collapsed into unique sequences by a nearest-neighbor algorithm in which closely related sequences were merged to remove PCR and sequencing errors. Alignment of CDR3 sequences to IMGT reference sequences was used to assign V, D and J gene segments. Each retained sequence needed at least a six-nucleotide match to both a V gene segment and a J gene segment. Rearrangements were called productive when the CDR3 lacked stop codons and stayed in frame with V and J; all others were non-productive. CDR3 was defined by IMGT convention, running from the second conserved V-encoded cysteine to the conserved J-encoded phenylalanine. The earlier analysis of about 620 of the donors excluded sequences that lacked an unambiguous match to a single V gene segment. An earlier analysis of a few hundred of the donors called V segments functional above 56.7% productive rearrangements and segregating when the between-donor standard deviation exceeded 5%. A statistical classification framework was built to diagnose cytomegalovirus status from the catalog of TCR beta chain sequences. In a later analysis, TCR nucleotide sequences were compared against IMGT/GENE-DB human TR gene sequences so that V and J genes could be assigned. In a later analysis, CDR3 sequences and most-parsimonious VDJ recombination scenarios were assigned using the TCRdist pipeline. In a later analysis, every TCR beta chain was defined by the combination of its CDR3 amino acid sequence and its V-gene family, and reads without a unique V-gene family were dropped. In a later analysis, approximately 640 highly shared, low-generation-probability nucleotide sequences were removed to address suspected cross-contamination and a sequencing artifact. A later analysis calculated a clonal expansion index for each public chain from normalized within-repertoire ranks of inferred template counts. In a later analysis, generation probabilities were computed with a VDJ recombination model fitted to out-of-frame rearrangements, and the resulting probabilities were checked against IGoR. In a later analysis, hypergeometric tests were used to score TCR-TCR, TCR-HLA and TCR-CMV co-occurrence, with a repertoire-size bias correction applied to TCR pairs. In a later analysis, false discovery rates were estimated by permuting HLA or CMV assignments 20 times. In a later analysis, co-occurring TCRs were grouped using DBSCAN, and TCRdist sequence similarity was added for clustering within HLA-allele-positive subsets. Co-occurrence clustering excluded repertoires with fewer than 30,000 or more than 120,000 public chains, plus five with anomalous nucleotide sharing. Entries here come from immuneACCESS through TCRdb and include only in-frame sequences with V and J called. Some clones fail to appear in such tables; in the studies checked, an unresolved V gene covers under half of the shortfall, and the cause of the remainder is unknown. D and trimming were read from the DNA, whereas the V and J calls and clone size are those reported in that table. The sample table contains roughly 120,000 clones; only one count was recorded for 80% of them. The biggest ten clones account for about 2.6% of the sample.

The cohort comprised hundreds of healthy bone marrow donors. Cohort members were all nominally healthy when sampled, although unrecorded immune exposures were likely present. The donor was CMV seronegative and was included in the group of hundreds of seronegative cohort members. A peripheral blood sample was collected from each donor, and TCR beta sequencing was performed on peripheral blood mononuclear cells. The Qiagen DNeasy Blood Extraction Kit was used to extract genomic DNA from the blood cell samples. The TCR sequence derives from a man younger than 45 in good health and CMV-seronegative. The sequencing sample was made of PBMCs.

The DNA reads TGTGCCAACTACAGGGATGGCTACACCTTC. Its translation reads: CANYRDGYTF. The sequence links TRBV21-1 to TRBJ1-2; the table gives TRBD1 as D, unverified against the DNA. TRBV21-1 is termed a pseudogene. Taken from cysteine to phenylalanine, the CDR3 has 10 residues. Only CDR3 DNA remains: 30 bases, in frame from the first base.